This T cell receptor (beta chain) was recorded in a study of long-term antiretroviral therapy in people with HIV. It was version v3.0 of the immunoSEQ assay that was run at survey level. The method was immunoSEQ multiplex PCR; TCRdb's version includes in-frame clones alone and lacks a portion of them. The data hold 20,000 to 25,000 clones, with roughly four fifths observed a single time. CDR3 length: 15 residues. Trimming shortened V by 5 bases and J by 6 bases, and 16 bases separated the two germline ends. CDR1 MNHEY and CDR2 SMNVEV come from the germline V gene (reference sequence). The sample in question was unsorted PBMCs, obtained 1.5 years after starting antiretroviral therapy. J is TRBJ1-4 and V is TRBV27; D is unclear. The receptor was isolated from a man aged 25 to 40 with HIV. For the CDR3, the DNA is TGTGCCAGCAGTCCATCCCAGCAGGCCGATGAAAAACTGTTTTTT. Amino acid sequence: CASSPSQQADEKLFF.